This paragraph covers one TCR beta chain sequence. This entry belongs to a study of blood T cells in healthy people across ages. Using a J-beta primer mix together with a sample-barcoded 5' primer, a second PCR was run for roughly 7 to 12 cycles. TCRdb re-derived calls from the 5' RACE reads in MiXCR, one entry per CDR3 protein. Of roughly 720,000 distinct CDR3 sequences listed, approximately 55% are singletons. Per the germline V gene, CDR1 is MNHNY and CDR2 is SVGAGI (reference sequence). The CDR3 is made up of 17 amino acids. Trimming removed 3 bases from V and 0 bases from J, with 14 bases in between.

The sequencing input was blood. The V call is TRBV6-6, the J call TRBJ2-2; D possibly uses TRBD1 or TRBD2 (5 bases each). The sequence derives from a man older than 75 in good health. The CDR3 region has the DNA TGTGCCAGCAGTTATCGGGGCCAGGGCTCGAACACCGGGGAGCTGTTTTTT. Translating gives CASSYRGQGSNTGELFF.